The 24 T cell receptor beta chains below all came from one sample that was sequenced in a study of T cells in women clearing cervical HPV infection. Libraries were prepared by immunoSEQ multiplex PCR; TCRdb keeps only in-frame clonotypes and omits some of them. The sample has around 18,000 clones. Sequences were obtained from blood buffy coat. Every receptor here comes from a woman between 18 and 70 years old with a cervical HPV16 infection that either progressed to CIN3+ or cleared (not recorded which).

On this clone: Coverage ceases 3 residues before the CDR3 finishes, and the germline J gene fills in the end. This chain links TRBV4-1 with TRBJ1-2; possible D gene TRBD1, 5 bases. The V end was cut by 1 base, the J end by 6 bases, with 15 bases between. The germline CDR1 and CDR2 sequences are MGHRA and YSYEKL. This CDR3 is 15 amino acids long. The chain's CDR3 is CASSQVDRLGDGYTF. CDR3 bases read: TGCGCCAGCAGCCAAGTAGACCGCCTAGGGGATGGC.

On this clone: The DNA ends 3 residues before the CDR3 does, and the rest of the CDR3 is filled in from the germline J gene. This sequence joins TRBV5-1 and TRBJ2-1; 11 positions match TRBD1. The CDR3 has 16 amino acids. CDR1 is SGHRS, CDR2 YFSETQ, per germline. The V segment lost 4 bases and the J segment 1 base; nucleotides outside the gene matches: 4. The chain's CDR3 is CASSKGTGGSYNEQFF. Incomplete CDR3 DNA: TGCGCCAGCAGCAAAGGGACAGGGGGATCCTACAATGAG.

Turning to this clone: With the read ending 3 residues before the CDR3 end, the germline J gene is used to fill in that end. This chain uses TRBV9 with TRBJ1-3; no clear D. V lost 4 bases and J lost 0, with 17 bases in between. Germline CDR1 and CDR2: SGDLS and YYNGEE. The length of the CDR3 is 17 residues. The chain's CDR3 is CASSPIPNLSSGNTIYF. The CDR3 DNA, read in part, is TGTGCCAGCAGCCCAATTCCTAACCTAAGCTCTGGAAACACC.

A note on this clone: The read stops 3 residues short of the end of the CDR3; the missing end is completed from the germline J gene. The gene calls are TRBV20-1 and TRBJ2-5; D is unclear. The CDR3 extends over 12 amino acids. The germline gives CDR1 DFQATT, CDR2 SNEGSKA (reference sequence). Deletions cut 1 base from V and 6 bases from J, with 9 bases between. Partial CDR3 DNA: TGCAGTGCTAGAGTGCAGGCACAGACC. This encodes CSARVQAQT. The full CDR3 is CSARVQAQTQYF.

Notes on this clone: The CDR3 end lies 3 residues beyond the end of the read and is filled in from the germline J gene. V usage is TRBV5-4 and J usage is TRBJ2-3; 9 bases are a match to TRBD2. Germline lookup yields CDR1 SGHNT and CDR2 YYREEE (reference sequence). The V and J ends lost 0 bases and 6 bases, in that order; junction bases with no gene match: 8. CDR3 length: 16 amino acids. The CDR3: CASSLAKSSGADTQYF. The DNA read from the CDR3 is TGTGCCAGCAGCTTGGCCAAGTCTAGCGGGGCGGATACG.

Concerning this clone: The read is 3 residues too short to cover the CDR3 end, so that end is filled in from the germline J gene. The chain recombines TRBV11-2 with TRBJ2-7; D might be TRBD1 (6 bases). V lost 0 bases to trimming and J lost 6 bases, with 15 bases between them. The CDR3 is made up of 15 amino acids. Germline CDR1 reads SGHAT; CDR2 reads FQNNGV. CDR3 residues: CASSLDPGRGTEQYF. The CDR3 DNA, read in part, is TGTGCCAGCAGCTTAGATCCCGGCAGGGGAACCGAG.

CDR3 DNA, as far as it was read: TGCGCCAGCAGCTTTCAGGAAGCCGGAAACACC. It encodes CASSFQEAGNT. The whole CDR3 sequence reads CASSFQEAGNTIYF. The J gene is TRBJ1-3, the V gene TRBV5-1; D is ambiguous. Sequencing ends 3 residues short of the CDR3 end; the germline J gene provides the rest. Germline values: CDR1 SGHRS, CDR2 YFSETQ. Trimming removed 2 bases at V and 4 bases at J, with 10 bases between. CDR3 length: 14 residues.

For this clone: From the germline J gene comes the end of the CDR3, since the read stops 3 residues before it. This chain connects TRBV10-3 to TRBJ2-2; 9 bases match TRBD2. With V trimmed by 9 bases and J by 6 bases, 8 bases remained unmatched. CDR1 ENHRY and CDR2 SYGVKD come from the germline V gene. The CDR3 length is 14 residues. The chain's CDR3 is CAINSGGRAGELFF. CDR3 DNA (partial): TGTGCCATAAATAGCGGGGGTCGAGCCGGGGAG.

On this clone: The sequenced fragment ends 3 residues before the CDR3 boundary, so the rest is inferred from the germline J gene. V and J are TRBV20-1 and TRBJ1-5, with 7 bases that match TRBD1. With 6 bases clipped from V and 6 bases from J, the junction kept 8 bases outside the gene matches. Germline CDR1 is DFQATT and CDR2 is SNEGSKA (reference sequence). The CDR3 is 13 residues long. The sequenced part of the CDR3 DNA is TGCAGTGCCTGGACAGGAGACAGTCAGCCC. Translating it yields CSAWTGDSQP. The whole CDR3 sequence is CSAWTGDSQPQHF.

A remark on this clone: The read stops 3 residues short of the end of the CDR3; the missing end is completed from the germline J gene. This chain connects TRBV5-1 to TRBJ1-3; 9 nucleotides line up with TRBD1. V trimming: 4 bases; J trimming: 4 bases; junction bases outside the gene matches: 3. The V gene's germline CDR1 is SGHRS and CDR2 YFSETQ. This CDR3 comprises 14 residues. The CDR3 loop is CASSGGTGGNTIYF. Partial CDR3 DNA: TGCGCCAGCAGCGGGGGGACAGGGGGAAACACC. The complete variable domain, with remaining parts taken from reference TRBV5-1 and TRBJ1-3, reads KAGVTQTPRYLIKTRGQQVTLSCSPISGHRSVSWYQQTPGQGLQFLFEYFSETQRNKGNFPGRFSGRQFSNSRSEMNVSTLELGDSALYLCASSGGTGGNTIYFGEGSWLTVV.

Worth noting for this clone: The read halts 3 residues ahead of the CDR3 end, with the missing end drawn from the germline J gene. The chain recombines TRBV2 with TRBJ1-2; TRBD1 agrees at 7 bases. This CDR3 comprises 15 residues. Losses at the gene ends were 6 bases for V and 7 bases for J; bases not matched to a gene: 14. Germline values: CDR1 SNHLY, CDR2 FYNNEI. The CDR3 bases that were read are TGTGCCAGCAGGGGACAGAGCGTGGGTTGGGGTGGC. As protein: CASRGQSVGWGG. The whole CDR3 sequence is CASRGQSVGWGGYTF. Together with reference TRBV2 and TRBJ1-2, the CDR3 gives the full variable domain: EPEVTQTPSHQVTQMGQEVILRCVPISNHLYFYWYRQILGQKVEFLVSFYNNEISEKSEIFDDQFSVERPDGSNFTLKIRSTKLEDSAMYFCASRGQSVGWGGYTFGSGTRLTVV.

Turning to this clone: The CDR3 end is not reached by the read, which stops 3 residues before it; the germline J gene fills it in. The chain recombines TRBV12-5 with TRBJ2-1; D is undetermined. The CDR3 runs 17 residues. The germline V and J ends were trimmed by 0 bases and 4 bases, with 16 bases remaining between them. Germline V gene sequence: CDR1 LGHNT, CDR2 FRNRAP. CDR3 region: CASGLVEIAPHYNEQFF. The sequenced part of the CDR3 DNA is TGTGCTAGTGGTTTGGTAGAAATAGCCCCTCATTACAATGAG.

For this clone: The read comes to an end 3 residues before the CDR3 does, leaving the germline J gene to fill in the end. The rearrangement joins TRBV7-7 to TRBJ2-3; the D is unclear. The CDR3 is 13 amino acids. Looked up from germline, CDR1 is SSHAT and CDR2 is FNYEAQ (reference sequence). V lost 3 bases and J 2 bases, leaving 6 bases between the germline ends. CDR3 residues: CASSLATTDTQYF. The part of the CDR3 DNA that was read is TGTGCCAGCAGCTTGGCCACCACAGATACG.

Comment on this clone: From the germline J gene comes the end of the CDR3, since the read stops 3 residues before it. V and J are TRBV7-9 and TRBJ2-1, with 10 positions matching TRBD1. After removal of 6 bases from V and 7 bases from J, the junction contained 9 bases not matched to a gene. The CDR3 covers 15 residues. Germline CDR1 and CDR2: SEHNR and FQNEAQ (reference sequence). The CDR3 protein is CASRMTGGAGNEQFF. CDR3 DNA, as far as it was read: TGTGCCAGCAGGATGACAGGGGGCGCAGGAAATGAG.

The CDR3 sequence is CASSFLAGGPGELFF. The CDR3 bases that were read are TGTGCCAGCAGTTTCCTAGCGGGGGGGCCCGGGGAG. V gene TRBV2 combines with J gene TRBJ2-2; 12 positions agree with TRBD2. The observed sequence ends 3 residues before the CDR3 terminus, with the missing tail filled in from the germline J gene. V was pared by 5 bases and J by 6 bases, with 4 bases of the junction left unmatched. Germline-derived CDR1 and CDR2 are SNHLY and FYNNEI. This CDR3 is built from 15 residues. Using reference TRBV2 and TRBJ2-2 for the parts outside the CDR3, the full variable domain is EPEVTQTPSHQVTQMGQEVILRCVPISNHLYFYWYRQILGQKVEFLVSFYNNEISEKSEIFDDQFSVERPDGSNFTLKIRSTKLEDSAMYFCASSFLAGGPGELFFGEGSRLTVL.

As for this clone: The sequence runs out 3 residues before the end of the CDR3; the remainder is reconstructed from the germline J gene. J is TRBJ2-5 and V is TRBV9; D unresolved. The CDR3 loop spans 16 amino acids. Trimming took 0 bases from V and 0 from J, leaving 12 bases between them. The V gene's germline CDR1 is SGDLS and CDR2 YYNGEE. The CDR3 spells CASSVGAEQYQETQYF. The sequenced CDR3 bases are TGTGCCAGCAGCGTAGGGGCAGAACAGTACCAAGAGACC.

The part of the CDR3 DNA that was read is TGCGCCAGCAGCTCGAAGGATCGGGCTAGCGGGGTACGAGGGACC. It is translated as CASSSKDRASGVRGT. The full-length CDR3 reads as CASSSKDRASGVRGTQYF. The chain carries TRBV5-1 and TRBJ2-5; 9 bases match TRBD2. The CDR3 end falls 3 residues outside the read, so it is completed with the germline J gene. With V trimmed by 3 bases and J by 7 bases, 19 bases remained unmatched. Germline CDR1 is SGHRS and CDR2 is YFSETQ. This CDR3 comprises 18 residues.

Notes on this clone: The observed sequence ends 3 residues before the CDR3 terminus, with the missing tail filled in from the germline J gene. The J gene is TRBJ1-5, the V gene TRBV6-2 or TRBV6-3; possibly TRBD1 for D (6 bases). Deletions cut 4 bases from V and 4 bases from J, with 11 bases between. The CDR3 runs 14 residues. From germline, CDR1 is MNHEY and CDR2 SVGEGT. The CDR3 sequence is CASSLAGQNQPQHF. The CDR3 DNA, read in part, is TGTGCCAGCAGTTTGGCGGGACAAAATCAGCCC.

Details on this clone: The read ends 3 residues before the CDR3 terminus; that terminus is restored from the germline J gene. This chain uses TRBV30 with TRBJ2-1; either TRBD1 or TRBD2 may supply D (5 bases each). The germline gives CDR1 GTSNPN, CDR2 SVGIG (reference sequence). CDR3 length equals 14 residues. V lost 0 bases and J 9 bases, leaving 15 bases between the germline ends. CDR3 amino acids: CAWSVSGPRGEQFF. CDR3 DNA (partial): TGTGCCTGGAGTGTGTCAGGCCCGAGGGGTGAG.

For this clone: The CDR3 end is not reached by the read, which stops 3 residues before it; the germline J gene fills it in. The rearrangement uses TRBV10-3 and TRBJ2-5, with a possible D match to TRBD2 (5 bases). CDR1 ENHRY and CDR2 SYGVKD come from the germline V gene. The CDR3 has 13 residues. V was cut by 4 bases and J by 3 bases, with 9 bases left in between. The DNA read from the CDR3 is TGTGCCATCAGTGGGAGGCGGGAAGAGACC. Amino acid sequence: CAISGRREET. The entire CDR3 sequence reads CAISGRREETQYF.

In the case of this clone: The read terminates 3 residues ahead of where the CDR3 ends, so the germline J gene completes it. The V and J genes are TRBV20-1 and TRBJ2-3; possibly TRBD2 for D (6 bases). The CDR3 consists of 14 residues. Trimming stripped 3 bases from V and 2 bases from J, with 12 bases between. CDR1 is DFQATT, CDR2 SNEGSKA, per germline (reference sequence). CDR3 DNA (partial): TGCAGTGCTAGCGGTAGCGGCTTCACAGATACG. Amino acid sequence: CSASGSGFTDT. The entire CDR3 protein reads CSASGSGFTDTQYF.

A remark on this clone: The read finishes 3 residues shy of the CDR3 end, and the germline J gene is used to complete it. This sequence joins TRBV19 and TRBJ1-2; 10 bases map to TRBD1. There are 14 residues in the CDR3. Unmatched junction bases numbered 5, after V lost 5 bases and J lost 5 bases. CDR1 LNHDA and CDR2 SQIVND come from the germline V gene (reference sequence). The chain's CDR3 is CASSPGQGGYGYTF. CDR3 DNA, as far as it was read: TGTGCCAGTAGTCCCGGACAGGGGGGGTATGGC.

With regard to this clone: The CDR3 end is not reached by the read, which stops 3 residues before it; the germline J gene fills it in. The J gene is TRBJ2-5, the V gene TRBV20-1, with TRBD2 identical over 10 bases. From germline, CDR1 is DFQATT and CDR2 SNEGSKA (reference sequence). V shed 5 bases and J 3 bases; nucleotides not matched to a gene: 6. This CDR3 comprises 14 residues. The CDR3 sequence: CSAASGGRKETQYF. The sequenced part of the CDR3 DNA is TGCAGTGCTGCTAGCGGGGGAAGGAAAGAGACC.

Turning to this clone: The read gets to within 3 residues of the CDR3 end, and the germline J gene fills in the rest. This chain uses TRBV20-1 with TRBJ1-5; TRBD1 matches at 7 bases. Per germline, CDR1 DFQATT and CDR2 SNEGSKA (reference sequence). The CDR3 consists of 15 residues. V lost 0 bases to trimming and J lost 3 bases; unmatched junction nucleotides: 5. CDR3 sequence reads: CSAREGGTANQPQHF. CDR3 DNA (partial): TGCAGTGCTAGAGAAGGGGGCACCGCCAATCAGCCC.